The 21 T cell receptor beta chains listed next were all sequenced from one sample in a study of cytomegalovirus exposure and HLA in healthy donors. Amplification used 60 Vbeta primers and 13 Jbeta primers. Measured with immunoSEQ multiplex PCR; TCRdb has only the in-frame clones, and not every one. The sample yields 210,000 or so clones, roughly 80% seen once. What was sequenced was PBMCs. All receptors derive from a man aged 35 to 55 in good health and CMV-seronegative.

This rearrangement joins TRBV29-1 to TRBJ1-1; no clear D gene. Germline-derived CDR1 and CDR2 are SQVTM and ANQGSEA. This CDR3 has 11 residues. Deletions cut 5 bases from V and 1 base from J, with 5 bases between. In DNA, the CDR3 is TGCAGCGTTAGCGGGAACACTGAAGCTTTCTTT. As protein: CSVSGNTEAFF.

To note about this clone: The junction does not match germline at one end; this may be a read error. V usage is TRBV7-9 and J usage is TRBJ2-7, with D maybe TRBD2 (5 bases). Germline V gives CDR1 SEHNR, CDR2 FQNEAQ (reference sequence). CDR3 length equals 12 residues. The CDR3, as DNA: TGTTCCAGCAACCACGGTGAGGGCGAGCAGTACTTC. Translation gives CSSNHGEGEQYF.

V gene TRBV6-5 combines with J gene TRBJ1-2; weak D call: TRBD1 (5 bases). The V and J ends lost 2 bases and 4 bases respectively, with 5 bases between them. Germline values: CDR1 MNHEY, CDR2 SVGAGI. The CDR3 runs 12 residues. Here the CDR3 reads CASSYDSYGYTF. CDR3 coding DNA: TGTGCCAGCAGTTACGACAGCTATGGCTACACCTTC.

The chain is built from TRBV11-3 and TRBJ2-1, with D possibly being TRBD2 (5 bases). The germline V gene encodes CDR1 SGHNT and CDR2 YENEEA. V was clipped by 1 base and J by 3 bases, with 10 bases between them. CDR3 length: 15 residues. CDR3 in amino acids: CASSLAGLDYNEQFF. The CDR3, as DNA: TGTGCCAGCAGCTTAGCGGGATTAGACTACAATGAGCAGTTCTTC.

The chain joins TRBV18 to TRBJ1-4, with a possible D match to TRBD1 (5 bases). The germline V and J ends were trimmed by 3 bases and 3 bases, with 11 bases remaining between them. Germline CDR1 and CDR2: KGHSH and LQKENI. The CDR3 is 15 residues long. In DNA, the CDR3 is TGTGCCAGCTCACCCACAGGTCCGCCTAATGAAAAACTGTTTTTT. It encodes CASSPTGPPNEKLFF. Complete variable domain (other parts from reference TRBV18 and TRBJ1-4): NAGVMQNPRHLVRRRGQEARLRCSPMKGHSHVYWYRQLPEEGLKFMVYLQKENIIDESGMPKERFSAEFPKEGPSILRIQQVVRGDSAAYFCASSPTGPPNEKLFFGSGTQLSVL.

This clone showed up just once. V and J are TRBV21-1 and TRBJ1-4; the table's D call TRBD1 went unverified against the DNA. TRBV21-1 is classified as a pseudogene. CDR3 length equals 15 residues. DNA of the CDR3: TGTGCCAGCAGCAAAAAGTCAGGGGTTAATGAAAAACTGTTTTTT. Translating it yields CASSKKSGVNEKLFF.

The chain employs TRBV10-3 and TRBJ2-5; a weak D match, TRBD1 (6 bases). The CDR3 has 17 amino acids. The germline V and J ends were trimmed by 0 bases and 7 bases, with 21 bases remaining between them. The V gene's germline CDR1 is ENHRY and CDR2 SYGVKD. In DNA form, the CDR3 reads TGTGCCATCAGTGAGTCGACGGGCAGGGGCTACGCTGCGACCCAGTACTTC. Amino acid sequence: CAISESTGRGYAATQYF.

The V gene is TRBV9, the J gene TRBJ2-5, with 8 positions matching TRBD2. The CDR3 is 14 residues long. The J segment lost 4 bases and the V segment lost 0 bases, leaving 2 bases of the junction unmatched. Per the germline V gene, CDR1 is SGDLS and CDR2 is YYNGEE. Here the CDR3 DNA reads TGTGCCAGCAGCGTAGCGACTAGCGCAGAGACCCAGTACTTC. Translated, it gives CASSVATSAETQYF.

The chain carries TRBV7-8 and TRBJ2-2; D uncertain. The germline V gene encodes CDR1 SGHVS and CDR2 FQNEAQ. The CDR3 totals 14 residues. Trimming removed 9 bases from V and 2 bases from J, with 13 bases in between. CDR3 protein: CARDDWSNTGELFF. The CDR3 DNA sequence: TGTGCCAGGGATGACTGGTCCAACACCGGGGAGCTGTTTTTT.

The gene calls are TRBV15 and TRBJ2-7; D call uncertain. V lost 5 bases and J 5 bases, leaving 10 bases between the germline ends. This CDR3 contains 12 residues. The germline CDR1 and CDR2 sequences are LNHNV and YYDKDF (reference sequence). CDR3 in amino acids: CATSQSLNEQYF. Here the CDR3 DNA reads TGTGCCACCAGCCAGTCCCTCAACGAGCAGTACTTC.

The chain links TRBV19 to TRBJ2-1; 7 bases fit TRBD2. CDR3 length: 15 residues. The V gene end was trimmed by 7 bases and the J gene end by 3 bases; junction bases not matched to a gene: 9. Germline values: CDR1 LNHDA, CDR2 SQIVND (reference sequence). The DNA for the CDR3 is TGTGCCAGTACCACCTGGGGAGGGAACTACAATGAGCAGTTCTTC. It codes for CASTTWGGNYNEQFF.

The chain links TRBV27 to TRBJ2-1, with D perhaps matching TRBD1 (5 bases). The germline CDR1 and CDR2 sequences are MNHEY and SMNVEV (reference sequence). The CDR3 covers 15 residues. V lost 0 bases and J lost 5, with 11 bases in between. Written as DNA, the CDR3 is TGTGCCAGCAGTTTATCTAGGGGCGTACACAATGAGCAGTTCTTC. Residues: CASSLSRGVHNEQFF.

V usage is TRBV11-3 and J usage is TRBJ2-7; 7 bases align to TRBD2. Per germline, CDR1 SGHNT and CDR2 YENEEA. CDR3 length: 15 amino acids. J was trimmed by 6 bases and V by 2 bases; bases with no gene match: 10. The CDR3 spells CASSLSAGTTSEQYF. CDR3 coding DNA: TGTGCCAGCAGCTTAAGTGCCGGGACTACCTCCGAGCAGTACTTC.

The chain couples TRBV7-2 to TRBJ1-5, with D possibly TRBD1 on 5 matching bases. CDR1 and CDR2 (germline): SGHTA, FQGNSA. Between the trimmed V and J ends, which lost 5 bases and 0 bases, there was a span of 17 bases. CDR3 length: 17 amino acids. The CDR3 loop reads CASSPDTGLNSNQPQHF. The CDR3 bases are TGTGCCAGCAGCCCTGATACAGGCCTGAATAGCAATCAGCCCCAGCATTTT.

V gene TRBV11-3 combines with J gene TRBJ2-3; 9 nucleotides match TRBD1. The CDR3 covers 15 residues. V was pared by 5 bases and J by 2 bases, with 5 bases of the junction left unmatched. The germline CDR1 and CDR2 sequences are SGHNT and YENEEA. The CDR3 spells CASSGGQGTTDTQYF. DNA for the CDR3: TGTGCCAGCAGCGGTGGACAGGGGACCACAGATACGCAGTATTTT.

The chain has TRBV5-1 and TRBJ2-3, with 8 bases identical to TRBD2. Germline V lookup: CDR1 SGHRS, CDR2 YFSETQ. V shed 6 bases, J shed 2 bases, and the junction held 8 bases outside the gene matches. The CDR3 is 15 residues long. CDR3 in DNA: TGCGCCAGCAAAACTAGCGGATTGATCACAGATACGCAGTATTTT. This translates into CASKTSGLITDTQYF. The whole variable domain, remainder taken from reference TRBV5-1 and TRBJ2-3, is KAGVTQTPRYLIKTRGQQVTLSCSPISGHRSVSWYQQTPGQGLQFLFEYFSETQRNKGNFPGRFSGRQFSNSRSEMNVSTLELGDSALYLCASKTSGLITDTQYFGPGTRLTVL.

This clone showed up just a few times. The rearrangement uses TRBV9 and TRBJ2-1, with a possible D match to TRBD2 (6 bases). From germline, CDR1 is SGDLS and CDR2 YYNGEE. The V end lost 3 bases, the J end lost 13 bases, and 17 bases lay between the germline ends. The CDR3 loop spans 13 amino acids. CDR3 coding DNA: TGTGCCAGCAGCGCAACCTCAGGGAGGTTTCAGTTCTTC. Its translation: CASSATSGRFQFF.

The chain is built from TRBV5-4 and TRBJ1-2; D remains unclear. Germline-derived CDR1 and CDR2 are SGHNT and YYREEE (reference sequence). This CDR3 is 13 amino acids long. V was pared by 1 base and J by 2 bases, with 6 bases between. The CDR3 region is CASSLNRNYGYTF. Here the CDR3 DNA reads TGTGCCAGCAGCTTGAACAGAAACTATGGCTACACCTTC.

The V and J genes are TRBV5-4 and TRBJ2-3; D possibly corresponds to TRBD2 (6 bases). V was shortened by 4 bases and J by 13 bases, with 19 bases between the two germline ends. Germline lookup yields CDR1 SGHNT and CDR2 YYREEE (reference sequence). The CDR3 has 13 residues. CDR3 bases: TGTGCCAGCAGCATCGACCCATCCGGGGGAGAGTATTTT. As protein: CASSIDPSGGEYF.

The chain has TRBV4-3 and TRBJ2-2; the D is unclear. The CDR3 is 17 amino acids. The germline V and J ends were trimmed by 0 bases and 1 base, with 12 bases remaining between them. The germline gives CDR1 LGHNA, CDR2 YSLEER. CDR3 DNA sequence: TGCGCCAGCAGCCAAGAGTGGAGATCCATGAACACCGGGGAGCTGTTTTTT. This gives the protein CASSQEWRSMNTGELFF.

V usage is TRBV18 and J usage is TRBJ2-4; tentatively, D is TRBD2 (5 bases). The V end was cut by 0 bases, the J end by 0 bases, with 12 bases between. CDR1 KGHSH and CDR2 LQKENI come from the germline V gene. This CDR3 contains 17 residues. The CDR3 loop reads CASSPPISGLAKNIQYF. The CDR3, as DNA: TGTGCCAGCTCACCACCAATCTCAGGACTAGCCAAAAACATTCAGTACTTC. Variable domain in full (rest from reference TRBV18 and TRBJ2-4): NAGVMQNPRHLVRRRGQEARLRCSPMKGHSHVYWYRQLPEEGLKFMVYLQKENIIDESGMPKERFSAEFPKEGPSILRIQQVVRGDSAAYFCASSPPISGLAKNIQYFGAGTRLSVL.